This T cell receptor beta chain was captured in a study of T cell clonality in common variable immunodeficiency (dated by TCRdb to the mid-2010s). The full study reports these points: Correlations of repertoire features with clinical complications were constrained by heterogeneity among patients within the CVID cohort. The authors noted that sequencing repertoires of T cell subpopulations would be needed to clarify what caused the increased clonality in CVID. Even though DNA input was equal, the average per sample came to 80,000 to 100,000 unique sequences for controls compared with around 32,000 for CVID samples. CVID subjects shared fewer TCRbeta clones with each other than healthy controls did (p < 0.0001). Reportedly, TCRbeta sequences from CVID had fewer deletions and N-nucleotide insertions, and highly modified clones with 13 or more V deletions were absent from CVID. TCRbeta clonality was higher in CVID subjects than in healthy controls (t-test p = 0.018), and the increase was most characteristic of about a third of subjects.

Concerning this clone itself: This clone's antigen is unknown. Coverage ceases 3 residues before the CDR3 finishes, and the germline J gene fills in the end.

V ends up 0 bases short and J 9 bases short, with an unmatched junction base count of 3. The CDR3, cysteine through phenylalanine, is 14 amino acids long. The CDR3 was read in part: 33 bases, with the frame set at base 1. The germline V gene supplies CDR1 SGHRS and CDR2 YFSETQ. Equivalent amounts of genomic DNA from CVID and control samples were used as sequencing input. For every sample, a 60 bp segment covering the rearranged TCRbeta CDR3 region was amplified and then sequenced. TCRbeta amplification used the immunoSEQ assay, a bias-corrected multiplex PCR with high-throughput sequencing. The source study handled its data this way. Every unique nucleotide sequence was considered a clone and was annotated with V, D and J genes, copy number and frequency. Sequences were labeled productive if in frame, and non-productive if out of frame or containing stop codons. As previously described, Shannon's entropy was used to calculate clonality. The predicted amino acid sequences of productive clones were used to derive the mean CDR3 Kyte-Doolittle hydropathy. Scaled V gene usage was hierarchically clustered using Manhattan distance and complete linkage with the R hclust function. To assess clone sharing by CDR3 amino acid sequence, 12 repertoires per group were resampled over 100 rounds. Repertoires were searched for more than 55 published EBV-specific and around 240 published CMV-specific TCRbeta sequences. Analysis left out a couple of CVID samples that produced under 10,000 sequences, so 45 or so CVID repertoires remained. Drawn from immuneACCESS, this table holds only the in-frame rearrangements with V and J called that TCRdb kept. Clones are partly lost; checked studies trace under half to an unresolved V gene and leave the rest unexplained. Clone size and the V and J calls come from that table; the DNA yielded D and trimming. This sample holds tens of thousands of clones in total, without any singletons. Around 6% of the sample is held by the ten biggest clonotypes.

Diagnosis of CVID followed standard criteria, namely serum IgG, IgA and/or IgM below the normal range together with specific antibody deficiency. The CVID group comprised 45 or so subjects, approximately 15 female and 29 male, aged about 9 to 70 years with a mean age of around 36. Most CVID patients and most healthy controls were of Caucasian heritage. Replacement immunoglobulin therapy had been administered to all CVID subjects for at least one year at the time of study participation. At blood collection, none of the CVID subjects was ill or on immunomodulatory or immunosuppressive medication. Heparinized peripheral whole blood samples of roughly 5 to 9 ml were obtained from each donor. Genomic DNA from adults with common variable immune deficiency (CVID) and from healthy adult controls was used for sequencing of TCRbeta CDR3 repertoires. To isolate peripheral blood mononuclear cells, diluted blood was subjected to density centrifugation over Hypaque 1077 or Ficoll-Paque. Genomic DNA was obtained from unsorted mononuclear cells using either Qiagen column purification or a centrifugation-based method.

The sample was peripheral blood mononuclear cells. The rearranged chain carries TRBV5-1 and TRBJ2-1; 10 bases in between match TRBD1. The source is a human donor with common variable immunodeficiency. CDR3 sequence: CASSLGTGGLEQFF. Incomplete CDR3 DNA: TGCGCCAGCAGCTTGGGGACAGGGGGACTTGAG.